A selection of T cell receptor beta chains follows, all from one sample in a study of molecular identifiers for immune sequencing clone quantification. TCRdb analysed the PCR reads with MiXCR anew, one entry per CDR3 protein. The table has about 640,000 distinct CDR3 sequences, just under 20% seen once; the top ten hold roughly 0.85%. The sample comprised naive CD8+ T cells from blood, with Jurkat cell RNA spiked in. The receptors come from a human donor in good health. Some libraries in this study had Jurkat cell RNA spiked in. CDR3s include the opening cysteine and the closing phenylalanine or tryptophan. D genes are given only for firm matches. Size tells how often a clone was seen (once, few, many) or the class of an expanded clone, and some rows leave it out.

>few|TRBJ2-1|TRBD2|TRBV5-1
TGCGCCAGCAGCGCCGAGGCTGGACTAGCGGGTACCAATGAGCAGTTCTTC
CASSAEAGLAGTNEQFF
>-|TRBJ1-5|-|TRBV25-1
TGTGCCAGCACTGAAAGGGGGGTACTCAATCAGCCCCAGCATTTT
CASTERGVLNQPQHF
>few|TRBJ2-2|-|TRBV7-6
TGTGCCAGCAGACTACCGAACACCGGGGAGCTGTTTTTT
CASRLPNTGELFF
>many|TRBJ1-5|-|TRBV12-3/TRBV12-4
TGTGCCAGCAGTTTAATGGGGCCGGGCAATCAGCCCCAGCATTTT
CASSLMGPGNQPQHF
>-|TRBJ2-5|TRBD1|TRBV30
TGTGCCTGGAGCCTGCGGGACAGGGCCATCCCCCAAGAGACCCAGTACTTC
CAWSLRDRAIPQETQYF
>-|TRBJ2-1|-|TRBV12-3/TRBV12-4
TGTGCCAGCAGGTCTCTCGGCCATGAGCAGTTCTTC
CASRSLGHEQFF
>many|TRBJ2-4|TRBD2|TRBV12-3/TRBV12-4
TGTGCCAGCAGCTCACCGGGGGGGGAGATCTTTTCTCTAGCCAAAAACATTCAGTACTTC
CASSSPGGEIFSLAKNIQYF
>few|TRBJ2-5|TRBD1|TRBV30
TGTGCCTGGAGTCCCTGGGACAGAAAAGAGACCCAGTACTTC
CAWSPWDRKETQYF
>many|TRBJ1-3|-|TRBV6-2/TRBV6-3
TGTGCCAGCAGTTACGGAATGGGATTCTCTGGAAACACCATATATTTT
CASSYGMGFSGNTIYF
>many|TRBJ1-5|-|TRBV6-2/TRBV6-3
TGTGCCAGCACACGGGGCCGCAATCAGCCCCAGCATTTT
CASTRGRNQPQHF
>-|TRBJ2-7|TRBD2|TRBV3-1
TGTGCCAGCAGCCTATCGGGACTAGCGGGAGGGTATGAGCAGTACTTC
CASSLSGLAGGYEQYF
>many|TRBJ2-5|-|TRBV19
TGTGCCAGTAGTATGTCCAGTTACCAAGAGACCCAGTACTTC
CASSMSSYQETQYF
>-|TRBJ1-1|-|TRBV19
TGTGCCAGTAGTCCCAACCCGCAGAGCACTGAAGCTTTCTTT
CASSPNPQSTEAFF
>many|TRBJ2-3|TRBD1|TRBV11-2
TGTGCCAGCAGTCCTAGTCTCCGGGGACAGAGCACAGATACGCAGTATTTT
CASSPSLRGQSTDTQYF
>-|TRBJ2-7|TRBD1|TRBV20-1
TGCAGTGCGACCGGGACAGTCCGTCTCGAGCAGTACTTC
CSATGTVRLEQYF
>many|TRBJ1-4|-|TRBV4-3
TGCGCCAGCAGCCCCTTCGGGGGATCTAATGAAAAACTGTTTTTT
CASSPFGGSNEKLFF
>many|TRBJ2-3|-|TRBV6-5
TGTGCCAGCACCTCGGACCTCATGGGCACAGATACGCAGTATTTT
CASTSDLMGTDTQYF
>many|TRBJ1-1|TRBD1|TRBV14
TGTGCCAGCAGACAGGGACAGACCCCTGAAGCTTTCTTT
CASRQGQTPEAFF
>many|TRBJ2-7|-|TRBV4-1
TGCGCCAGCAGCCAGGAAGACATCCTTGCCCCCTACGAGCAGTACTTC
CASSQEDILAPYEQYF
>many|TRBJ1-4|-|TRBV6-5
TGTGCCAGCAGCCCATCCGGGGGTTATGAAAAACTGTTTTTT
CASSPSGGYEKLFF
>many|TRBJ1-5|-|TRBV7-2
TGTGCCAGCAGCCCCTATGGGCAGATCAGTCAGCCCCAGCATTTT
CASSPYGQISQPQHF
>-|TRBJ1-2|-|TRBV20-1
TGCAGTGCTAGGGGCTCGAGGCCTTCGGGTGGCTACACCTTC
CSARGSRPSGGYTF
>few|TRBJ1-3|-|TRBV2
TGTGCCAGCAGTGAAAATCACCGCGCTGGAAACACCATATATTTT
CASSENHRAGNTIYF
>-|TRBJ2-5|TRBD1|TRBV5-4
TGTGCCAGCAGCTTCTGGGGACAGGGGGCGCGGAAGAAGACCCAGTACTTC
CASSFWGQGARKKTQYF
>-|TRBJ2-1|-|TRBV2
TGTGCCAGCAGTGTTTACTCCTACAGTGAGCAGTTCTTC
CASSVYSYSEQFF
>many|TRBJ1-6|TRBD1|TRBV12-3/TRBV12-4
TGTGCCAGCAGCTACGGACAGGGGAGTTCACCCCTCCACTTT
CASSYGQGSSPLHF
>many|TRBJ1-3|TRBD1|TRBV4-3
TGCGCCAGCAGCCAAGCCGGGACAGTCTCTGGAAACACCATATATTTT
CASSQAGTVSGNTIYF
>-|TRBJ1-6|-|TRBV7-9
TGTGCCAGCAGCTTAGGATCTCAGGAGTGGGAACCCCTCCACTTT
CASSLGSQEWEPLHF
>many|TRBJ1-5|-|TRBV6-5
TGTGCCAGCAGTTGGAGACAGCCCTCAGCTAGCAATCAGCCCCAGCATTTT
CASSWRQPSASNQPQHF
>many|TRBJ1-2|-|TRBV2
TGTGCCAGCAGTGAAGAAGAGGCAGGGGTTAACTATGGCTACACCTTC
CASSEEEAGVNYGYTF
>many|TRBJ2-4|-|TRBV5-1
TGCGCCAGCAGCTTGGATGGCTACAGGGCCAAAAACATTCAGTACTTC
CASSLDGYRAKNIQYF
>many|TRBJ1-4|-|TRBV4-3
TGCGCCAGCAGCCAAGACGAAATAGGGGCCGAAAAACTGTTTTTT
CASSQDEIGAEKLFF
>-|TRBJ2-5|TRBD1|TRBV27
TGTGCCAACAGGGGACAGGGTTGGGGTAGTGCACAAGAGACCCAGTACTTC
CANRGQGWGSAQETQYF
>many|TRBJ1-5|-|TRBV6-2/TRBV6-3
TGTGCCAGCAGTTACATCACAGACAACCACCAGCCCCAGCATTTT
CASSYITDNHQPQHF
>few|TRBJ2-1|-|TRBV4-3
TGCGCCAGCAGCCAAGATTCAGGGAGTCTCTACAATGAGCAGTTCTTC
CASSQDSGSLYNEQFF
>-|TRBJ1-1|-|TRBV19
TGTGCCAGTAGCAATAGGGGGGTTTGCACTGAAGCTTTCTTT
CASSNRGVCTEAFF
>many|TRBJ1-3|-|TRBV29-1
TGCAGCGTTGGACCCGGCTCCTCTGGAAACACCATATATTTT
CSVGPGSSGNTIYF
>many|TRBJ2-7|TRBD1|TRBV29-1
TGCAGCGTAGGGACAGGGGCGGGCGAGCAGTACTTC
CSVGTGAGEQYF
>few|TRBJ2-1|TRBD1|TRBV7-9
TGTGCCAGCAGCGGGACAGGGGAGGGCGAGCAGTTCTTC
CASSGTGEGEQFF
>few|TRBJ2-1|-|TRBV3-1
TGTGCCAGCAGCCAAGACTACAGGAGCTCCTACAATGAGCAGTTCTTC
CASSQDYRSSYNEQFF
>-|TRBJ1-1|-|TRBV9
TGTGCCAGCAGCGTAGAAACGTACACTGAAGCTTTCTTT
CASSVETYTEAFF
>-|TRBJ1-3|-|TRBV12-3/TRBV12-4
TGTGCCAGCGGTTATTCCGGCACAGGCTCAGGAAACACCATATATTTT
CASGYSGTGSGNTIYF
>few|TRBJ2-7|-|TRBV7-9
TGTGCCAGCAGCTTATCCTTGAGGGGCTACGAGCAGTACTTC
CASSLSLRGYEQYF
>many|TRBJ1-5|TRBD1|TRBV6-1
TGTGCCAGCAGTGAATTTCTCCCCAGGGGGGATCAGCCCCAGCATTTT
CASSEFLPRGDQPQHF
>-|TRBJ1-6|-|TRBV4-1
TGCGCCAGCAGCCAAGTCCAAGACAGTGGGGCCCACTTT
CASSQVQDSGAHF
>many|TRBJ2-3|-|TRBV6-5
TGTGCCAGCAGCACTAGGACAGCCGATACGCAGTATTTT
CASSTRTADTQYF